These T cell receptor beta chains were read from a single sample in a study of blood T cell repertoires in COVID-19. Clones were read by immunoSEQ multiplex PCR, and TCRdb kept only the in-frame ones, dropping some. This sample has approximately 170,000 clones, with about 88% found just once. The sample consisted of PBMCs or T cells enriched from blood (not recorded which). These receptors came from a woman aged 25 to 45 who had recovered from COVID-19. Both conserved end residues are part of each CDR3. The order of the fields is clone size, D gene, J gene, V gene, CDR3 DNA, CDR3 protein. D genes are given only for firm matches. Clone size is shown for a subset of rows, as once, few, many or a class of expanded clone.

- | - | TRBJ2-7 | TRBV11-1 | TGTGCCAGCAGCGGCGGACAGCCGTTGCGCTACGAGCAGTACTTC | CASSGGQPLRYEQYF
- | - | TRBJ1-2 | TRBV16 | TGTGCCAGCAGCCAATACCAGGGTCATGGCTACACCTTC | CASSQYQGHGYTF
- | - | TRBJ1-5 | TRBV24-1 | TGTGCCACTTCCAGGGCGGGAAGTGGGGATCAGCCCCAGCATTTT | CATSRAGSGDQPQHF
- | TRBD2 | TRBJ2-2 | TRBV6-6 | TGTGCCAGCAGTCATTGCCAGACTAGCGAGAACACCGGGGAGCTGTTTTTT | CASSHCQTSENTGELFF
- | - | TRBJ1-1 | TRBV3-1/TRBV3-2 | TGTGCCAGCAGCCCCATACGTGCGCGTGGGAACACTGAAGCTTTCTTT | CASSPIRARGNTEAFF
- | TRBD1 | TRBJ1-2 | TRBV7-9 | TGTGCCAGCAGCTTCGGACAGGCCCCCAATGGCTACACCTTC | CASSFGQAPNGYTF
- | TRBD2 | TRBJ2-7 | TRBV7-2 | TGTGCCAGCAGCTTAGCGCTAACTAGCGGCAGCTCCTACGAGCAGTACTTC | CASSLALTSGSSYEQYF
- | - | TRBJ2-1 | TRBV2 | TGTGCCAGCAGCGTAGCTGGAGCGACGAACAATGAGCAGTTCTTC | CASSVAGATNNEQFF
- | - | TRBJ2-5 | TRBV2 | TGTGCCAGCAGTCCCCTAGGCAGGGGATTTCAAGAGACCCAGTACTTC | CASSPLGRGFQETQYF
once | - | TRBJ2-1 | TRBV11-3 | TGTGCCAGCAGCCCCCCCGGGACTTTAAACAATGAGCAGTTCTTC | CASSPPGTLNNEQFF
- | - | TRBJ1-2 | TRBV30 | TGTGCCTGGAGAGGAGGACTTCTGGCCCCAACTAACTATGGCTACACCTTC | CAWRGGLLAPTNYGYTF
few | TRBD1 | TRBJ1-5 | TRBV24-1 | TGTGCCACCAGTGATTCGACGGGACAGTCATATAGCAATCAGCCCCAGCATTTT | CATSDSTGQSYSNQPQHF
- | TRBD1 | TRBJ1-5 | TRBV6-5 | TGTGCCAGCAAGGGGGACAGGATTCTGAGTCAGCCCCAGCATTTT | CASKGDRILSQPQHF
- | TRBD1 | TRBJ2-2 | TRBV3-1/TRBV3-2 | TGTGCCAGCAGCCGGGGACAGGGTTGGACCGGGGAGCTGTTTTTT | CASSRGQGWTGELFF
- | TRBD1 | TRBJ1-5 | TRBV19 | TGTGCCAGTAGTACGAACCGGGACAGGAATCAGCCCCAGCATTTT | CASSTNRDRNQPQHF
- | - | TRBJ1-2 | TRBV5-1 | TGCGCCAGCAGTTCTACGGGCGGGAACTATGGCTACACCTTC | CASSSTGGNYGYTF
- | TRBD1 | TRBJ2-2 | TRBV27 | TGTGCCAGCAAAGGGCGACAGGGCAGCACCGGGGAGCTGTTTTTT | CASKGRQGSTGELFF
- | TRBD1 | TRBJ2-5 | TRBV19 | TGTGCCAGTAGTCCCTCGGGACAGGGAAAAGGGGAGACCCAGTACTTC | CASSPSGQGKGETQYF
few | - | TRBJ2-2 | TRBV15 | TGTGCCACCAGCAGACAGTACACCGGGGAGCTGTTTTTT | CATSRQYTGELFF
- | TRBD2 | TRBJ2-1 | TRBV7-3 | TGTGCCAGCAGCCGCGGGGGACTAGCGGGACGTAGCGAGCAGTTCTTC | CASSRGGLAGRSEQFF
- | - | TRBJ1-2 | TRBV19 | TGTGCCAGTAGAGTATTGGGGACACCCGATGGCTACACCTTC | CASRVLGTPDGYTF
many | - | TRBJ1-5 | TRBV6-5 | TGTGCCAGCAGTCGGGGAGGTAGCAATCAGCCCCAGCATTTT | CASSRGGSNQPQHF
- | TRBD1 | TRBJ1-1 | TRBV28 | TGTGCCAGCAGTTTAAGGACAGGGGCCTTAACGACTGAAGCTTTCTTT | CASSLRTGALTTEAFF
- | TRBD1 | TRBJ2-5 | TRBV7-9 | TGTGCCAGCAGCCGTGATACAGGGGGCACAGAGACCCAGTACTTC | CASSRDTGGTETQYF
- | TRBD1 | TRBJ2-2 | TRBV3-1/TRBV3-2 | TGTGCCAGCAGCCAAGTCGGCAGGGGGCGAGTCGGGGAGCTGTTTTTT | CASSQVGRGRVGELFF
- | - | TRBJ1-4 | TRBV9 | TGTGCCAGCAGTCCTGACTGGGAGTCGGGTGAAAAACTGTTTTTT | CASSPDWESGEKLFF
- | - | TRBJ1-2 | TRBV29-1 | TGCAGCGTTGAAGTGGACACGGGCCGCTATGGCTACACCTTC | CSVEVDTGRYGYTF
- | TRBD2 | TRBJ2-1 | TRBV27 | TGTGCCAGCAGTCTCACTAGCGGGATTAACAATGAGCAGTTCTTC | CASSLTSGINNEQFF
- | TRBD2 | TRBJ2-1 | TRBV9 | TGTGCCAGCAGCGTAGGGGCTAGCGGGGGAGATGAGCAGTTCTTC | CASSVGASGGDEQFF
- | TRBD1 | TRBJ1-6 | TRBV3-1/TRBV3-2 | TGTGCCAGCAGCCACCTCGGACAGGGGAATTCACCCCTCCACTTT | CASSHLGQGNSPLHF
- | TRBD1 | TRBJ2-7 | TRBV18 | TGTGCCAGCTCACCCTGGGACAGGGTCGATTACGAGCAGTACTTC | CASSPWDRVDYEQYF
- | - | TRBJ2-7 | TRBV2 | TGTGCCAGCAGTGCCCTTGGGAGCAGCGAGCAGTACTTC | CASSALGSSEQYF
- | - | TRBJ2-1 | TRBV19 | TGTGCCAGTAGTATCATGGGGGCGAGTGAGCAGTTCTTC | CASSIMGASEQFF
- | TRBD2 | TRBJ2-1 | TRBV5-1 | TGCGCCAGCAACCCTAGCGGGGGAAACAATGAGCAGTTCTTC | CASNPSGGNNEQFF
few | - | TRBJ2-7 | TRBV19 | TGTGCCAGTAGTATACGGTGGCGGGGATCCTACGAGCAGTACTTC | CASSIRWRGSYEQYF
- | - | TRBJ1-1 | TRBV19 | TGTGCCAGTAGTATAAGGGAAGTTGCGGGCACTGAAGCTTTCTTT | CASSIREVAGTEAFF
- | - | TRBJ2-1 | TRBV11-3 | TGTGCCAGCAGCTTCCTGGTTGGGGCGAATGAGCAGTTCTTC | CASSFLVGANEQFF
- | - | TRBJ2-3 | TRBV5-6 | TGTGCCAGCAGCCCCCGCCGCGGGGGCAGATCAGATACGCAGTATTTT | CASSPRRGGRSDTQYF
- | TRBD2 | TRBJ2-3 | TRBV2 | TGTGCCAGCAGGCGGGGGGGCCCCTCAGATACGCAGTATTTT | CASRRGGPSDTQYF
- | - | TRBJ2-3 | TRBV9 | TGTGCCAGCAGCGTAGGGGTCAGCGGCACAGATACGCAGTATTTT | CASSVGVSGTDTQYF
- | - | TRBJ1-2 | TRBV19 | TGTGCCAGTAGTGAACAGGGATATGGCTACACCTTC | CASSEQGYGYTF
- | - | TRBJ2-3 | TRBV12-3/TRBV12-4 | TGTGCCAGCAGTCCTAGGGATACGCAGTATTTT | CASSPRDTQYF
- | TRBD1 | TRBJ1-3 | TRBV7-6 | TGTGCCAGCAGCACAACGGTGACAGGGAAAAACACCATATATTTT | CASSTTVTGKNTIYF
- | - | TRBJ1-4 | TRBV7-9 | TGTGCCAGCAGCTTACTACAGGGAAATGAAAAACTGTTTTTT | CASSLLQGNEKLFF
- | - | TRBJ1-1 | TRBV19 | TGTGCCAGTAGTCCGTCCCGTCGGGGGGCGCGAAACACTGAAGCTTTCTTT | CASSPSRRGARNTEAFF
- | TRBD1 | TRBJ1-1 | TRBV19 | TGTGCCAGTAGTGGGACAGCGACAGACACTGAAGCTTTCTTT | CASSGTATDTEAFF
few | - | TRBJ1-2 | TRBV24-1 | TGTGCCACCAGCCAGGATGGGGGCCGATATGGCTACACCTTC | CATSQDGGRYGYTF
- | TRBD1 | TRBJ2-1 | TRBV28 | TGTGCCAGCAGGACAGGGCTGGGGTACAATGAGCAGTTCTTC | CASRTGLGYNEQFF
- | TRBD1 | TRBJ1-1 | TRBV28 | TGTGCCAGCAGTAAGACAGGGGGCAACACTGAAGCTTTCTTT | CASSKTGGNTEAFF
- | - | TRBJ2-7 | TRBV12-3/TRBV12-4 | TGTGCCAGCTCCACTGAATACTACGAGCAGTACTTC | CASSTEYYEQYF